These 25 T cell receptor beta chains were all obtained from the same sample, sequenced in a study of blood T cell repertoires in COVID-19. Only in-frame clones appear in the TCRdb table, and some are missing; sequencing was by immunoSEQ multiplex PCR. The top ten clones hold 0.85% to 1% of a sample with some 280,000 clones, around nine tenths of them seen once. Sequencing was performed on peripheral blood. Receptor source: a woman in her 40s who had recovered from COVID-19.

This chain joins TRBV29-1 and TRBJ1-2, with D maybe TRBD1 (5 bases). Germline V gene lookup returns CDR1 SQVTM and CDR2 ANQGSEA. Trimming left V 7 bases short and J 1 base short, with 19 bases between. This CDR3 spans 15 amino acids. The CDR3 nucleotides are TGCAGCGCCCAGGATGGGGAGGGGAGTAACTATGGCTACACCTTC. This codes for CSAQDGEGSNYGYTF.

The table lists this clone with a count of one. The V gene is TRBV19, the J gene TRBJ1-4; TRBD1 agrees at 7 bases. The CDR3 contains 15 residues. The V gene's germline CDR1 is LNHDA and CDR2 SQIVND (reference sequence). J was trimmed by 2 bases and V by 7 bases; bases with no gene match: 7. CDR3 region: CASKGQGVTNEKLFF. As DNA, the CDR3 is TGTGCCAGTAAGGGGCAGGGGGTGACTAATGAAAAACTGTTTTTT.

The chain recombines TRBV27 with TRBJ2-7, with TRBD1 identical over 7 bases. Germline loops: CDR1 MNHEY, CDR2 SMNVEV (reference sequence). J lost 1 base, V lost 6 bases, and 0 bases had no gene match. The CDR3 loop spans 12 amino acids. CDR3 protein: CASRGQSYEQYF. The CDR3 DNA reads TGTGCCAGCAGGGGACAGTCCTACGAGCAGTACTTC.

This clone was counted only a few times. V gene TRBV3-1 (or the pseudogene TRBV3-2) combines with J gene TRBJ2-2; TRBD2 matches at 7 bases. CDR1 and CDR2 (germline): LGHDT, YNNKEL (reference sequence). This CDR3 is 15 amino acids long. The V and J ends lost 4 bases and 1 base, in that order; junction bases with no gene match: 3. Here the CDR3 DNA reads TGTGCCAGCAGCCTGGCTAGCGGGAACACCGGGGAGCTGTTTTTT. It specifies CASSLASGNTGELFF.

CDR3: CASSPTQGINYEQYF. The DNA for the CDR3 is TGTGCCAGCAGCCCCACCCAGGGTATTAACTACGAGCAGTACTTC. The V and J genes are TRBV7-8 and TRBJ2-7; weak D call: TRBD1 (5 bases). The CDR3 is 15 residues long. V dropped 5 bases and J dropped 3 bases, with 17 bases sitting between them. From germline, CDR1 is SGHVS and CDR2 FQNEAQ.

The chain employs TRBV6-6 and TRBJ2-7, with 12 bases fitting TRBD2. Germline V gene data show CDR1 as MNHNY and CDR2 as SVGAGI (reference sequence). The CDR3 runs to 20 residues. J gave up 0 bases and V 5 bases, and 17 bases lay outside the gene matches. DNA of the CDR3: TGTGCCAGCAGTCCCCGTCCTGCTAGCGGGAGGGCCGGGGTCTCCTACGAGCAGTACTTC. Translation: CASSPRPASGRAGVSYEQYF.

The V gene is TRBV5-4, the J gene TRBJ2-6; TRBD1 agrees at 10 bases. The CDR3 sequence is 18 residues long. Per the germline V gene, CDR1 is SGHNT and CDR2 is YYREEE (reference sequence). The ends lost 0 bases at V and 0 bases at J; junction bases unmatched: 3. The CDR3 region is CASSLATGGGSGANVLTF. In nucleotides, the CDR3 is TGTGCCAGCAGCTTGGCGACAGGGGGCGGCTCTGGGGCCAACGTCCTGACTTTC.

The rearrangement uses TRBV9 and TRBJ2-3, with a tentative D call TRBD2 (6 bases). Per germline, CDR1 SGDLS and CDR2 YYNGEE. V lost 0 bases and J lost 2, with 10 bases in between. This CDR3 has 15 residues. CDR3 region: CASSVAPSDTDTQYF. In nucleotides, the CDR3 is TGTGCCAGCAGCGTAGCTCCTAGCGACACAGATACGCAGTATTTT.

The chain links TRBV19 to TRBJ1-5; D is unresolved. The CDR3 is 15 amino acids. Trimming pared 1 base from V and 0 bases from J, leaving 7 bases between. CDR1 LNHDA and CDR2 SQIVND come from the germline V gene (reference sequence). CDR3 sequence (DNA): TGTGCCAGTAGTATAGGACTGTTTAGCAATCAGCCCCAGCATTTT. Protein sequence: CASSIGLFSNQPQHF. Full variable domain (remainder filled in from reference TRBV19 and TRBJ1-5): DGGITQSPKYLFRKEGQNVTLSCEQNLNHDAMYWYRQDPGQGLRLIYYSQIVNDFQKGDIAEGYSVSREKKESFPLTVTSAQKNPTAFYLCASSIGLFSNQPQHFGDGTRLSIL.

The V call is TRBV6-5, the J call TRBJ2-1; D not certain. CDR3 length equals 16 residues. V dropped 2 bases and J dropped 8 bases, with 19 bases sitting between them. Germline CDR1 reads MNHEY; CDR2 reads SVGAGI. The CDR3 reads CASSYHLAPGRDEQFF. In DNA form, the CDR3 reads TGTGCCAGCAGTTACCACCTTGCCCCGGGTCGGGATGAGCAGTTCTTC.

The chain employs TRBV6-5 and TRBJ2-7, with 10 bases matching TRBD1. The CDR3 is made up of 14 amino acids. V trimming: 2 bases; J trimming: 6 bases; junction bases outside the gene matches: 4. The germline gives CDR1 MNHEY, CDR2 SVGAGI. The CDR3 loop is CASSYGQGVGEQYF. The DNA for the CDR3 is TGTGCCAGCAGTTACGGACAGGGGGTGGGCGAGCAGTACTTC.

The chain uses TRBV11-3 and TRBJ2-2, with TRBD1 matching 8 bases. This CDR3 contains 15 residues. Trimming removed 5 bases from V and 0 bases from J; junction bases left unmatched: 2. The V gene's germline CDR1 is SGHNT and CDR2 YENEEA. CDR3 residues: CASSRTGTNTGELFF. The CDR3 bases are TGTGCCAGCAGCCGGACAGGGACGAACACCGGGGAGCTGTTTTTT.

This clone was seen only once. The chain uses TRBV7-2 and TRBJ2-6, with TRBD1 identical over 9 bases. This CDR3 contains 17 residues. Trimming removed 2 bases from V and 0 bases from J; junction bases left unmatched: 2. Germline V gene data show CDR1 as SGHTA and CDR2 as FQGNSA. The CDR3 nucleotides read TGTGCCAGCAGCTTACGACAGGGGGACTCTGGGGCCAACGTCCTGACTTTC. Translated: CASSLRQGDSGANVLTF.

The chain is built from TRBV11-2 and TRBJ2-3, with D tentatively TRBD2 (5 bases). The CDR3 loop spans 16 amino acids. Trimming left V 3 bases short and J 1 base short, with 14 bases between. The germline CDR1 and CDR2 sequences are SGHAT and FQNNGV. The CDR3 nucleotides read TGTGCCAGCAGCTTTCGGGATGCAGCGGGCACAGATACGCAGTATTTT. Translation: CASSFRDAAGTDTQYF.

This chain uses TRBV28 with TRBJ1-2, with D perhaps matching TRBD1 (5 bases). Germline CDR1 reads MDHEN; CDR2 reads SYDVKM. V was trimmed by 7 bases and J by 4 bases, leaving 19 bases between them. The CDR3 spans 15 residues. For the CDR3, the DNA is TGTGCCAGCACCATCCGGGACTTTGGAGGCTATGGCTACACCTTC. It translates to CASTIRDFGGYGYTF.

In DNA, the CDR3 is TGTGCCAGCAGCCGAAGCCGGGACAGGGGGTCAGAGACCCAGTACTTC. Protein: CASSRSRDRGSETQYF. V usage is TRBV7-7 and J usage is TRBJ2-5; 11 bases are shared with TRBD1. The CDR3 runs 16 residues. The ends lost 5 bases at V and 4 bases at J; junction bases unmatched: 9. From germline, CDR1 is SSHAT and CDR2 FNYEAQ (reference sequence).

The chain couples TRBV10-3 to TRBJ2-2; perhaps TRBD2 as D (6 bases). This CDR3 has 16 amino acids. Germline CDR1 reads ENHRY; CDR2 reads SYGVKD. V lost 10 bases, J lost 2 bases, and 20 bases lay in between. This CDR3 reads CATHHLGTDNTGELFF. The CDR3 DNA reads as TGTGCCACCCATCACCTGGGGACTGATAACACCGGGGAGCTGTTTTTT.

As to this clone: The same CDR3 is also encoded by other DNA sequences in this sample. The chain couples TRBV30 to TRBJ2-3; perhaps TRBD1 as D (5 bases). There are 11 residues in the CDR3. Germline V gives CDR1 GTSNPN, CDR2 SVGIG (reference sequence). V was pared by 5 bases and J by 6 bases, with 9 bases between. The chain's CDR3 is CAWGATDTQYF. The CDR3 coding sequence is TGTGCCTGGGGGGCCACGGATACGCAGTATTTT.

This sequence joins TRBV10-3 and TRBJ2-3, with 10 positions matching TRBD2. Germline V gene data show CDR1 as ENHRY and CDR2 as SYGVKD. V was clipped by 3 bases and J by 8 bases; unmatched bases: 8. This CDR3 is built from 15 residues. The CDR3 region is CAISETSGTGSTQYF. The DNA of the CDR3 is TGTGCCATCAGTGAAACTAGCGGGACAGGTAGTACGCAGTATTTT.

This chain uses TRBV3-1 (or the pseudogene TRBV3-2) with TRBJ2-3; D is possibly TRBD2 (5 bases). Germline V gene lookup returns CDR1 LGHDT and CDR2 YNNKEL (reference sequence). This CDR3 is built from 12 residues. V lost 5 bases to trimming and J lost 8 bases, with 11 bases between them. In nucleotides, the CDR3 is TGTGCCAGCAGCTCCGATGAGGGTACGCAGTATTTT. Translated, it gives CASSSDEGTQYF.

The V and J genes are TRBV5-1 and TRBJ2-4; TRBD1 is a possible D gene (5 bases). In germline, CDR1 is SGHRS, CDR2 YFSETQ. Trimming stripped 1 base from V and 3 bases from J, with 17 bases between. This CDR3 has 17 residues. Here the CDR3 DNA reads TGCGCCAGCAGCTTGCTTTCAGGGCGAGATGGCAAAAACATTCAGTACTTC. Protein sequence: CASSLLSGRDGKNIQYF.

This chain links TRBV9 with TRBJ2-7; D may be TRBD1 (6 bases). Trimming took off 0 bases at V and 1 base at J, with 11 bases between the two ends. This CDR3 spans 15 amino acids. Per the germline V gene, CDR1 is SGDLS and CDR2 is YYNGEE. CDR3 sequence reads: CASSVGVGGSYEQYF. DNA of the CDR3: TGTGCCAGCAGCGTAGGGGTAGGGGGTTCCTACGAGCAGTACTTC.

This clone was picked up one time. The V call is TRBV18, the J call TRBJ2-3; the D gene is possibly TRBD1 (6 bases). The V end was cut by 3 bases, the J end by 3 bases, with 10 bases between. The CDR3 runs to 14 residues. CDR1 is KGHSH and CDR2 is LQKENI in the germline V gene. In DNA, the CDR3 is TGTGCCAGCTCACCGGGACACCGGACAGATACGCAGTATTTT. Residues: CASSPGHRTDTQYF.

V gene TRBV12-3 or TRBV12-4 combines with J gene TRBJ1-3; no clear D. Deletions cut 7 bases from V and 4 bases from J, with 11 bases between. The CDR3 sequence is 13 residues long. CDR3 nucleotide sequence: TGTGCCAGCACCCTTTTTTCCGGAAACACCATATATTTT. Amino acids: CASTLFSGNTIYF.

This clone has only one observation. The chain is built from TRBV15 and TRBJ1-6; D unresolved. The CDR3 has 16 amino acids. CDR1 is LNHNV, CDR2 YYDKDF, per germline (reference sequence). V lost 0 bases and J lost 3, with 9 bases in between. Written as DNA, the CDR3 is TGTGCCACCAGCAGAGATTGGCACGACTATAATTCACCCCTCCACTTT. This gives the protein CATSRDWHDYNSPLHF.